The present entry profiles one TCR beta chain with its context. Assay used: immunoSEQ multiplex PCR; TCRdb lists only in-frame clones, some missing. The sample lists about 12,000 clones; about 80% were seen once. The data derive from a study of T cells after posttransplantation cyclophosphamide. Controls had myeloablative marrow grafts with methotrexate and calcineurin inhibitor, sampled at 1 year. The CDR3 covers 15 residues. Trimming shortened V by 0 bases and J by 6 bases, and 15 bases separated the two germline ends. CDR1 is MGHRA, CDR2 YSYEKL, per germline. This chain joins TRBV4-1 and TRBJ2-7; a weak D match, TRBD1 (7 bases). The source material was PBMCs, sampled 350 to 400 days after allogeneic stem cell transplant with calcineurin inhibitor and methotrexate. This receptor was identified in a young adult male patient who received an allogeneic stem cell transplant from an unrelated donor, was CMV-positive, and had acute GVHD only. The T cells may come from the graft donor. CDR3 DNA: TGCGCCAGCAGCCAAGAGGAGGGGGCAGGATCCGAGCAGTACTTC. Its translation: CASSQEEGAGSEQYF.